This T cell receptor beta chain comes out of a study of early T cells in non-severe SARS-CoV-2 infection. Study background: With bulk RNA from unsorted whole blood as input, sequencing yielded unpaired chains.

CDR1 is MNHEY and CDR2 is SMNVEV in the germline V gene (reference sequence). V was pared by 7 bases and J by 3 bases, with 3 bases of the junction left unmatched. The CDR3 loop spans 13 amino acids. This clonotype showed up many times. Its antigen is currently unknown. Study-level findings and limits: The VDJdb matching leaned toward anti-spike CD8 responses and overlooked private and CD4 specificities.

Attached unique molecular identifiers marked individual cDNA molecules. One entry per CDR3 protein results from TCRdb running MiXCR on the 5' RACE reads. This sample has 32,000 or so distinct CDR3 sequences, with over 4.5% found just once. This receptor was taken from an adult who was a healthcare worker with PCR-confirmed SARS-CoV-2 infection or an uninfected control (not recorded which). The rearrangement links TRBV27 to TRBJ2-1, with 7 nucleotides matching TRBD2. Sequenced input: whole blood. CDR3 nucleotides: TGTGCCAGCACGGGGGACTACTACAATGAGCAGTTCTTC. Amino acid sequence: CASTGDYYNEQFF.